The 20 T cell receptor beta chains below were found in one sample sequenced in a study of blood T cell repertoires in COVID-19. TCRdb's table, derived via immunoSEQ multiplex PCR, lists solely in-frame clones and lacks some. The sample contains fewer than 150,000 clones, approximately 83% of which appear only once. Sequencing input: peripheral blood. The receptor source for this set is a woman between 45 and 65 years old who had recovered from COVID-19.

This clone was counted once. This chain uses TRBV7-2 with TRBJ2-5, with 7 bases fitting TRBD1. The CDR3 has 14 amino acids. CDR1 SGHTA and CDR2 FQGNSA come from the germline V gene. V shed 5 bases, J shed 2 bases, and the junction held 5 bases outside the gene matches. CDR3 nucleotide sequence: TGTGCCAGCAGCAAGACAGGGATACAAGAGACCCAGTACTTC. It is translated as CASSKTGIQETQYF.

In its sample, this clone was seen once. The CDR3 DNA reads as TGTGCCAGCAGCTTGGCTGGGGGGGGCACTGAAGCTTTCTTT. Amino acid sequence: CASSLAGGGTEAFF. The chain couples TRBV13 to TRBJ1-1; TRBD1 might be the D (5 bases). The CDR3 length is 14 residues. V lost 3 bases and J 4 bases, leaving 12 bases between the germline ends. In germline, CDR1 is PRHDT, CDR2 FYEKMQ (reference sequence).

The chain combines TRBV9 with TRBJ2-3; D gene uncertain. With 3 bases removed from V and 0 bases from J, the gap between germline ends came to 5 bases. The CDR3 loop spans 13 amino acids. Germline V lookup: CDR1 SGDLS, CDR2 YYNGEE. This CDR3 is CASSAVSTDTQYF. In nucleotides, the CDR3 is TGTGCCAGCAGCGCGGTTAGCACAGATACGCAGTATTTT.

CDR3 nucleotides: TGCAGCGTTGAACCGAAAACAAGCGCAGCAGCTTTCTTT. Translating it yields CSVEPKTSAAAFF. The J gene is TRBJ1-1, the V gene TRBV29-1; D is uncertain. The CDR3 has 13 amino acids. Germline V gene data show CDR1 as SQVTM and CDR2 as ANQGSEA. Trimming stripped 2 bases from V and 10 bases from J, with 17 bases between.

The chain combines TRBV5-4 with TRBJ2-2; TRBD2 aligns across 15 bases. The CDR3 is 18 amino acids. Germline-derived CDR1 and CDR2 are SGHNT and YYREEE (reference sequence). The V gene end was trimmed by 3 bases and the J gene end by 5 bases; junction bases not matched to a gene: 8. The CDR3 region is CASSSRTSGGAGTGELFF. The CDR3 DNA reads TGTGCCAGCAGCTCAAGGACTAGCGGGGGGGCCGGAACCGGGGAGCTGTTTTTT.

This chain links TRBV19 with TRBJ1-1; D possibly corresponds to TRBD1 (5 bases). In germline, CDR1 is LNHDA, CDR2 SQIVND (reference sequence). V gave up 6 bases and J gave up 2 bases, with 10 bases separating them. There are 13 residues in the CDR3. The CDR3 loop reads CASRFGGNTEAFF. The CDR3 DNA reads TGTGCCAGTAGGTTCGGGGGAAACACTGAAGCTTTCTTT. Drawing the rest from reference TRBV19 and TRBJ1-1, the complete variable domain is DGGITQSPKYLFRKEGQNVTLSCEQNLNHDAMYWYRQDPGQGLRLIYYSQIVNDFQKGDIAEGYSVSREKKESFPLTVTSAQKNPTAFYLCASRFGGNTEAFFGQGTRLTVV.

The rearrangement links TRBV10-3 to TRBJ1-2; D remains unclear. V lost 3 bases to trimming and J lost 0 bases, with 5 bases between them. CDR1 and CDR2 from the germline V gene are ENHRY and SYGVKD. The CDR3 consists of 13 residues. The CDR3 DNA reads as TGTGCCATCAGTGAACAGTCTAACTATGGCTACACCTTC. It translates to CAISEQSNYGYTF.

V usage is TRBV19 and J usage is TRBJ2-7; maybe TRBD1 (6 bases). CDR3 length: 15 residues. Trimming took 2 bases from V and 0 from J, leaving 11 bases between them. Germline V CDR1 and CDR2: LNHDA, SQIVND (reference sequence). The CDR3 sequence is CASSIYRESSYEQYF. The DNA for the CDR3 is TGTGCCAGTAGTATATACAGGGAATCCTCCTACGAGCAGTACTTC.

This chain uses TRBV30 with TRBJ1-2; weak D call: TRBD1 (6 bases). The CDR3 is 14 amino acids. Germline-derived CDR1 and CDR2 are GTSNPN and SVGIG (reference sequence). V dropped 4 bases and J dropped 4 bases, with 16 bases sitting between them. CDR3 region: CAWTGGGRLYGYTF. CDR3 nucleotides: TGTGCCTGGACCGGGGGGGGGCGGCTCTATGGCTACACCTTC.

The chain is built from TRBV5-1 and TRBJ1-3, with D tentatively TRBD1 (5 bases). V lost 4 bases, J lost 4 bases, and 18 bases lay in between. Per the germline V gene, CDR1 is SGHRS and CDR2 is YFSETQ. The CDR3 has 16 amino acids. The CDR3 spells CASSPAVLGAGNTIYF. The CDR3 nucleotides are TGCGCCAGCAGCCCCGCGGTGCTAGGGGCCGGAAACACCATATATTTT.

The CDR3 sequence is CASSYSRLGFGFLFF. CDR3 DNA: TGTGCCAGCAGTTACTCGAGGCTTGGGTTCGGGTTTCTTTTCTTT. V is TRBV6-5 and J is TRBJ1-1; no definite D call. Germline V lookup: CDR1 MNHEY, CDR2 SVGAGI. The CDR3 covers 15 residues. V lost 0 bases, J lost 13 bases, and 21 bases lay in between.

The chain employs TRBV5-6 and TRBJ1-6; 7 bases map to TRBD1. The CDR3 is 13 residues long. CDR1 and CDR2 (germline): SGHDT, YYEEEE. Trimming took 1 base from V and 9 from J; bases not matched to a gene: 1. The CDR3 region is CASSLTGVSPLHF. In nucleotides, the CDR3 is TGTGCCAGCAGCTTGACAGGGGTTTCACCCCTCCACTTT.

V and J are TRBV7-2 and TRBJ2-1; 9 bases match TRBD1. Germline CDR1 reads SGHTA; CDR2 reads FQGNSA. The CDR3 consists of 16 residues. V dropped 5 bases and J dropped 7; count of bases not matched to a gene: 12. This CDR3 is CASSENSGTGWNEQFF. The CDR3 coding sequence is TGTGCCAGCAGCGAAAACTCCGGGACAGGGTGGAATGAGCAGTTCTTC.

The J gene is TRBJ2-1, the V gene TRBV5-1, with 11 bases lining up with TRBD2. CDR1 SGHRS and CDR2 YFSETQ come from the germline V gene. The CDR3 runs to 15 residues. Trimming removed 4 bases from V and 4 bases from J; junction bases left unmatched: 4. Here the CDR3 reads CASSQGLADYNEQFF. Here the CDR3 DNA reads TGCGCCAGCAGCCAGGGACTAGCGGATTACAATGAGCAGTTCTTC.

This clone was detected a few times. The chain links TRBV10-3 to TRBJ2-7; TRBD1 matches 9 bases. Germline V gives CDR1 ENHRY, CDR2 SYGVKD. This CDR3 has 12 amino acids. Germline trimming cut 11 bases from V and 6 bases from J; bases unmatched to any gene: 8. The CDR3 bases are TGTGCCTCCCGACAGGGGGGAGTCGAGCAGTACTTC. Translation gives CASRQGGVEQYF.

The chain couples TRBV2 to TRBJ2-5; possible D gene TRBD2, 5 bases. V was clipped by 5 bases and J by 7 bases, with 26 bases between them. The CDR3 is 17 amino acids. The germline V gene has CDR1 SNHLY and CDR2 FYNNEI. DNA of the CDR3: TGTGCCAGCAGTCCTAATCCCCTCCAGATCGGGGTCGGGACCCAGTACTTC. Protein sequence: CASSPNPLQIGVGTQYF.

J is TRBJ2-7 and V is TRBV3-1 (or the pseudogene TRBV3-2); 10 bases are a match to TRBD2. The CDR3 is 15 residues long. V dropped 2 bases and J dropped 6; count of bases not matched to a gene: 7. From germline, CDR1 is LGHDT and CDR2 YNNKEL (reference sequence). The CDR3: CASSQQGTSASEQYF. The CDR3 bases are TGTGCCAGCAGCCAACAAGGGACTAGCGCGAGCGAGCAGTACTTC.

The chain carries TRBV4-2 and TRBJ1-5; D is unresolved. Germline values: CDR1 LGHNA, CDR2 YNFKEQ. V dropped 1 base and J dropped 3 bases, with 7 bases sitting between them. The CDR3 is 14 amino acids. DNA for the CDR3: TGTGCCAGCAGCCAAGGCGGAGACAATCAGCCCCAGCATTTT. Amino acid sequence: CASSQGGDNQPQHF.

The rearrangement uses TRBV11-3 and TRBJ1-4; 8 bases map to TRBD1. Germline CDR1 SGHNT, CDR2 YENEEA. This CDR3 spans 15 amino acids. V dropped 4 bases and J dropped 5; count of bases not matched to a gene: 6. The CDR3: CASSSSGGLNEKLFF. For the CDR3, the DNA is TGTGCCAGCAGCTCCTCAGGGGGCTTGAATGAAAAACTGTTTTTT.

This clone has just one count. The chain joins TRBV28 to TRBJ1-4; 8 nucleotides match TRBD1. The CDR3 covers 15 residues. Germline lookup yields CDR1 MDHEN and CDR2 SYDVKM. The junction had 4 bases not matched to a gene; V was cut back by 4 bases and J by 3 bases. This chain's CDR3 is CASSSWTGPNEKLFF. DNA for the CDR3: TGTGCCAGCAGTTCTTGGACAGGGCCTAATGAAAAACTGTTTTTT.